One and the same sample provided the 13 T cell receptor beta chains below, sequenced in a study of CD8 T cells in Susac syndrome. With random hexamers, about 0.5 to 1 ug RNA was reverse transcribed. TCRdb re-called the immunoSEQ multiplex PCR reads with MiXCR, one entry per CDR3 protein. Found here are around 300,000 distinct CDR3 sequences, 85% of them singletons; the top ten hold 0.2% to 0.25%. The material sequenced was CD8+ T cells from PBMCs. These receptors were taken from a human donor with multiple sclerosis.

V usage is TRBV4-1 and J usage is TRBJ1-4, with D maybe TRBD1 (5 bases). V lost 2 bases and J lost 2, with 6 bases in between. This CDR3 comprises 14 residues. Germline V gene lookup returns CDR1 MGHRA and CDR2 YSYEKL. The CDR3 DNA sequence: TGCGCCAGCAGCCAATGGGGGACTAATGAAAAACTGTTTTTT. This codes for CASSQWGTNEKLFF.

The chain joins TRBV20-1 to TRBJ2-5; D is unresolved. The CDR3 totals 14 residues. V lost 4 bases and J lost 1, with 13 bases in between. Per the germline V gene, CDR1 is DFQATT and CDR2 is SNEGSKA (reference sequence). The CDR3 sequence is CSAMEKRFQETQYF. CDR3 coding DNA: TGCAGTGCTATGGAGAAGCGCTTCCAAGAGACCCAGTACTTC.

J is TRBJ1-5 and V is TRBV4-3; D uncertain. Germline CDR1 reads LGHNA; CDR2 reads YSLEER. This CDR3 region has 13 residues. Trimming cost V 2 bases and J 4 bases, with 6 bases left between them. In DNA, the CDR3 is TGCGCCAGCAGCCAAATGACTAATCAGCCCCAGCATTTT. Translation: CASSQMTNQPQHF.

The chain has TRBV27 and TRBJ2-5; 7 bases are shared with TRBD2. The trim removed 5 bases at V and 9 bases at J, leaving 15 bases unmatched. The germline CDR1 and CDR2 sequences are MNHEY and SMNVEV (reference sequence). The CDR3 covers 15 residues. CDR3 loop: CASSTPGGFRGAQYF. For the CDR3, the DNA is TGTGCCAGCAGTACTCCGGGGGGATTCCGGGGGGCCCAGTACTTC.

The genes are TRBV19 and TRBJ2-3; the D is unclear. Germline assignment: CDR1 LNHDA and CDR2 SQIVND (reference sequence). The CDR3 is 11 residues long. Trimming shortened V by 6 bases and J by 6 bases, and 7 bases separated the two germline ends. The CDR3 DNA reads TGTGCCAGTAGCCCCGGTGATACGCAGTATTTT. Its protein is CASSPGDTQYF.

The CDR3 DNA reads as TGTGCCAGCAGTGAACCTCAGTACCAAGAGACCCAGTACTTC. It codes for CASSEPQYQETQYF. The chain recombines TRBV25-1 with TRBJ2-5; unclear D gene. Trimming removed 2 bases at V and 0 bases at J, with 7 bases between. Germline CDR1 reads MGHDK; CDR2 reads SYGVNS. The CDR3 spans 14 residues.

The chain combines TRBV9 with TRBJ2-2, with a weak D call TRBD1 (5 bases). The ends were cut back, 0 bases at V and 9 bases at J, with 6 bases in the middle. Germline V gene data show CDR1 as SGDLS and CDR2 as YYNGEE. The CDR3 totals 12 residues. The CDR3 nucleotides read TGTGCCAGCAGCGTAGAGGGGAGGGAGCTGTTTTTT. Amino acids: CASSVEGRELFF.

V and J are TRBV3-1 and TRBJ2-7; D call uncertain. The germline gives CDR1 LGHDT, CDR2 YNNKEL (reference sequence). Trimming removed 1 base at V and 2 bases at J, with 9 bases between. The CDR3 consists of 14 residues. CDR3 nucleotides: TGTGCCAGCAGCCAAGGCAGTCCTCCCTACGAGCAGTACTTC. It codes for CASSQGSPPYEQYF.

The rearrangement joins TRBV5-4 to TRBJ2-3, with D possibly TRBD1 on 6 matching bases. Trimming cost V 7 bases and J 2 bases, with 14 bases left between them. Germline values: CDR1 SGHNT, CDR2 YYREEE (reference sequence). This CDR3 has 14 residues. The CDR3 DNA follows: TGTGCCAGCGTCCCCAGGGGAATCACAGATACGCAGTATTTT. Amino acids: CASVPRGITDTQYF.

The chain combines TRBV19 with TRBJ2-7, with D perhaps TRBD2 (6 bases). CDR3 size: 15 residues. With 1 base removed from V and 2 bases from J, the gap between germline ends came to 12 bases. Germline loops: CDR1 LNHDA, CDR2 SQIVND (reference sequence). In nucleotides, the CDR3 is TGTGCCAGTAGTATAGCGGAGGGATATCCCTACGAGCAGTACTTC. Translated: CASSIAEGYPYEQYF.

V is TRBV28 and J is TRBJ1-3; D might be TRBD1 (6 bases). The CDR3 has 16 amino acids. Trimming took off 0 bases at V and 2 bases at J, with 11 bases between the two ends. In germline, CDR1 is MDHEN, CDR2 SYDVKM. Here the CDR3 DNA reads TGTGCCAGCAGTTTATGGGGGGCAGGGGCTGGAAACACCATATATTTT. This gives the protein CASSLWGAGAGNTIYF.

This clonotype was counted a single time. The chain couples TRBV9 to TRBJ2-3; 10 nucleotides align to TRBD1. The CDR3 loop spans 15 amino acids. V lost 4 bases, J lost 2 bases, and 4 bases stayed unmatched. The germline V gene has CDR1 SGDLS and CDR2 YYNGEE. DNA of the CDR3: TGTGCCAGCAGCCGGGGACAGGGGATCACAGATACGCAGTATTTT. The encoded protein is CASSRGQGITDTQYF.

Here the CDR3 DNA reads TGCAGTGCTAGAGATCCCGGGACAGGGGGGGAAAAACTGTTTTTT. It specifies CSARDPGTGGEKLFF. The chain combines TRBV20-1 with TRBJ1-4; 11 nucleotides align to TRBD1. The CDR3 has 15 residues. Germline V lookup: CDR1 DFQATT, CDR2 SNEGSKA (reference sequence). V lost 0 bases and J lost 8; bases outside the gene matches: 5.